These T cell receptor beta chains were read from a single sample in a study of control samples from healthy donors and cancer patients. Assay: immunoSEQ multiplex PCR; the TCRdb copy retains only in-frame clones and omits some. Altogether about 130,000 clones are present, 80% to 95% being singletons, with the ten largest covering less than 0.65%. The sample comprised PBMCs. All receptors derive from a man at least 80 years old with head and neck cancer. Both conserved end residues are part of each CDR3. The order of the fields is D gene, J gene, V gene, clone size, CDR3 DNA, CDR3 protein. D genes are given only for firm matches. Size is omitted from some rows. Given values are once, few, many or a class for expanded clones.

d_call: .
j_call: TRBJ2-7
v_call: TRBV7-9
clone_size: .
cdr3_nt: TGTGCCAGCAGCCCCACCTACGAGCAGTACTTC
cdr3_aa: CASSPTYEQYF

d_call: .
j_call: TRBJ2-1
v_call: TRBV6-5
clone_size: .
cdr3_nt: TGTGCCCTGGGGGGAGCCACCTACAATGAGCAGTTCTTC
cdr3_aa: CALGGATYNEQFF

d_call: .
j_call: TRBJ1-1
v_call: TRBV21-1
clone_size: once
cdr3_nt: TGTGCCAGCAGCAAAGATCAAGGACAACCGAACACTGAAGCTTTCTTT
cdr3_aa: CASSKDQGQPNTEAFF

d_call: TRBD1
j_call: TRBJ1-4
v_call: TRBV5-4
clone_size: .
cdr3_nt: TGTGCCAGCAGCCGGCCGGGACAGGGATTTGAAAAACTGTTTTTT
cdr3_aa: CASSRPGQGFEKLFF

d_call: .
j_call: TRBJ1-3
v_call: TRBV29-1
clone_size: .
cdr3_nt: TGCAGCGTCTTCCCTACCGGTGGAAACACCATATATTTT
cdr3_aa: CSVFPTGGNTIYF

d_call: .
j_call: TRBJ1-1
v_call: TRBV11-2
clone_size: .
cdr3_nt: TGTGCCAGCAGCTTAACAGGGAACACTGAAGCTTTCTTT
cdr3_aa: CASSLTGNTEAFF

d_call: .
j_call: TRBJ1-5
v_call: TRBV5-8
clone_size: .
cdr3_nt: TGTGCCAGCAGCTTGGTGGGTTCCAGGAGCTATCAGCCCCAGCATTTT
cdr3_aa: CASSLVGSRSYQPQHF

d_call: .
j_call: TRBJ1-6
v_call: TRBV3-1/TRBV3-2
clone_size: .
cdr3_nt: TGTGCCAGCAGCCACCCAGGGGACTCACCCCTCCACTTT
cdr3_aa: CASSHPGDSPLHF

d_call: TRBD1
j_call: TRBJ1-3
v_call: TRBV3-1/TRBV3-2
clone_size: .
cdr3_nt: TGTGCCAGCAGCCTACAGGGGCTCTCCTCTGGAAACACCATATATTTT
cdr3_aa: CASSLQGLSSGNTIYF

d_call: TRBD1
j_call: TRBJ1-5
v_call: TRBV12-3/TRBV12-4
clone_size: .
cdr3_nt: TGTGCCAGCAGGCCGGGACAGCAACAGCCCCAGCATTTT
cdr3_aa: CASRPGQQQPQHF

d_call: .
j_call: TRBJ1-2
v_call: TRBV4-1
clone_size: once
cdr3_nt: TGCGCCAGCAGCCGACCCGACATTCTTTATGGCTACACCTTC
cdr3_aa: CASSRPDILYGYTF

d_call: TRBD1
j_call: TRBJ2-1
v_call: TRBV5-1
clone_size: .
cdr3_nt: TGCGCCAGCAGCCTTCGGACAGGTCAGAATGAGCAGTTCTTC
cdr3_aa: CASSLRTGQNEQFF

d_call: .
j_call: TRBJ2-7
v_call: TRBV5-1
clone_size: .
cdr3_nt: TGCGCCAGCAGCTTGGCCTATAGGAGCTCCTACGAGCAGTACTTC
cdr3_aa: CASSLAYRSSYEQYF

d_call: .
j_call: TRBJ1-5
v_call: TRBV7-8
clone_size: .
cdr3_nt: TGTGCCAGCAGCCCTTTCAGGAGCAATCAGCCCCAGCATTTT
cdr3_aa: CASSPFRSNQPQHF

d_call: TRBD1
j_call: TRBJ1-2
v_call: TRBV19
clone_size: .
cdr3_nt: TGTGCCAGTAGTCAGGGGGCAGTTAACTATGGCTACACCTTC
cdr3_aa: CASSQGAVNYGYTF

d_call: TRBD2
j_call: TRBJ2-3
v_call: TRBV2
clone_size: once
cdr3_nt: TGTGCCAGCAGTGACCAGCGGGGGTCGGCAGATACGCAGTATTTT
cdr3_aa: CASSDQRGSADTQYF

d_call: TRBD1
j_call: TRBJ1-4
v_call: TRBV6-6
clone_size: .
cdr3_nt: TGTGCCAGCAGGAGAACAGGGGGGGAGGAAAAACTGTTTTTT
cdr3_aa: CASRRTGGEEKLFF

d_call: TRBD2
j_call: TRBJ2-7
v_call: TRBV9
clone_size: .
cdr3_nt: TGTGCCAGCAGCGTAAATCGGGAGGGCGAGCAGTACTTC
cdr3_aa: CASSVNREGEQYF

d_call: TRBD2
j_call: TRBJ2-2
v_call: TRBV9
clone_size: .
cdr3_nt: TGTGCCAGCAGCCAAACCGGGACTAGCGGTTGGAACACCGGGGAGCTGTTTTTT
cdr3_aa: CASSQTGTSGWNTGELFF

d_call: .
j_call: TRBJ1-1
v_call: TRBV9
clone_size: .
cdr3_nt: TGTGCCAGCAGCGCAGAGACAGGTCGGGGGACTGAAGCTTTCTTT
cdr3_aa: CASSAETGRGTEAFF

d_call: .
j_call: TRBJ1-4
v_call: TRBV25-1
clone_size: .
cdr3_nt: TGTGCCAGCAGTGAATCCCGGCCCCTGGGGGAAAAACTGTTTTTT
cdr3_aa: CASSESRPLGEKLFF

d_call: .
j_call: TRBJ2-7
v_call: TRBV21-1
clone_size: .
cdr3_nt: TGTGCCAGCAGGGGCAGAAACCAGACCTACGAGCAGTACTTC
cdr3_aa: CASRGRNQTYEQYF

d_call: .
j_call: TRBJ2-7
v_call: TRBV7-9
clone_size: .
cdr3_nt: TGTGCCAGCGGCCGGGACCCCTCCTACGAGCAGTACTTC
cdr3_aa: CASGRDPSYEQYF

d_call: TRBD1
j_call: TRBJ1-5
v_call: TRBV19
clone_size: .
cdr3_nt: TGTGCCAGTCTCACCACAGGGGGGTCAAATCAGCCCCAGCATTTT
cdr3_aa: CASLTTGGSNQPQHF

d_call: .
j_call: TRBJ2-3
v_call: TRBV19
clone_size: .
cdr3_nt: TGTGCCAGTAGTATAGGATACACAGGGTCCACAGATACGCAGTATTTT
cdr3_aa: CASSIGYTGSTDTQYF

d_call: .
j_call: TRBJ2-7
v_call: TRBV5-1
clone_size: .
cdr3_nt: TGCGCCAGCAGCTTGGTTCAGGTTCTGGAGCAGTACTTC
cdr3_aa: CASSLVQVLEQYF

d_call: TRBD2
j_call: TRBJ2-7
v_call: TRBV5-4
clone_size: .
cdr3_nt: TGTGCCAGCAGCTCCGGGACTAGCGGGATTAGCGAGCAGTACTTC
cdr3_aa: CASSSGTSGISEQYF

d_call: TRBD1
j_call: TRBJ1-3
v_call: TRBV10-2
clone_size: .
cdr3_nt: TGCGCCAGCAGACCGGGACAGGCTGGAAACACCATATATTTT
cdr3_aa: CASRPGQAGNTIYF

d_call: TRBD1
j_call: TRBJ1-4
v_call: TRBV5-1
clone_size: .
cdr3_nt: TGCGCCAGCAGCTTTGACCCCACAGGGGCTCTTAATGAAAAACTGTTTTTT
cdr3_aa: CASSFDPTGALNEKLFF

d_call: TRBD1
j_call: TRBJ1-6
v_call: TRBV27
clone_size: .
cdr3_nt: TGTGCCAGCAGTTCCTACAGGGGGCCGGGTTATTCACCCCTCCACTTT
cdr3_aa: CASSSYRGPGYSPLHF

d_call: .
j_call: TRBJ1-1
v_call: TRBV5-1
clone_size: .
cdr3_nt: TGCGCCAGCAGGAGAGGACAGATGAACACTGAAGCTTTCTTT
cdr3_aa: CASRRGQMNTEAFF

d_call: .
j_call: TRBJ1-3
v_call: TRBV5-1
clone_size: .
cdr3_nt: TGCGCCAGCAGCTTGGAGCAGGGATCCGGAAACACCATATATTTT
cdr3_aa: CASSLEQGSGNTIYF

d_call: TRBD1
j_call: TRBJ2-7
v_call: TRBV12-5
clone_size: .
cdr3_nt: TGTGCTAGTGGTTTGGTTCTAGGGACAGGGGGTTACGAGCAGTACTTC
cdr3_aa: CASGLVLGTGGYEQYF

d_call: TRBD1
j_call: TRBJ1-2
v_call: TRBV29-1
clone_size: .
cdr3_nt: TGCAGCGTACCAATGGGACAGCATGGCTACACCTTC
cdr3_aa: CSVPMGQHGYTF

d_call: .
j_call: TRBJ1-2
v_call: TRBV29-1
clone_size: .
cdr3_nt: TGCAGCGTTCGTAAATGGGACGGAGATGGCTACACCTTC
cdr3_aa: CSVRKWDGDGYTF

d_call: .
j_call: TRBJ2-7
v_call: TRBV6-5
clone_size: few
cdr3_nt: TGTGCCAGCCGGAAGGGCGAGCAGTACTTC
cdr3_aa: CASRKGEQYF

d_call: .
j_call: TRBJ1-5
v_call: TRBV19
clone_size: .
cdr3_nt: TGTGCCAGTAGTATGCAGCAGGGCAATCAGCCCCAGCATTTT
cdr3_aa: CASSMQQGNQPQHF